This T cell receptor beta chain is from a study of cytomegalovirus exposure and HLA in healthy donors. The PCR used 60 Vbeta and 13 Jbeta primers. The table came from immunoSEQ multiplex PCR; TCRdb's copy has only in-frame clones and leaves some out. The sample lists roughly 45,000 clones; roughly 80% were seen once. The material sequenced was PBMCs. The receptor was derived from a man aged 30-40 years in good health and CMV-seronegative.

CDR3 DNA: TGTGCCAGCAGCGCCCTTATGGGGGCCTACTCTGGAAACACCATATATTTT. Translation: CASSALMGAYSGNTIYF. The chain employs TRBV9 and TRBJ1-3; D might be TRBD1 (6 bases). V was pared by 3 bases and J by 0 bases, with 16 bases between. The CDR3 is made up of 17 amino acids. Germline V gives CDR1 SGDLS, CDR2 YYNGEE. The variable domain in full, with the rest retrieved from reference TRBV9 and TRBJ1-3, is DSGVTQTPKHLITATGQRVTLRCSPRSGDLSVYWYQQSLDQGLQFLIQYYNGEERAKGNILERFSAQQFPDLHSELNLSSLELGDSALYFCASSALMGAYSGNTIYFGEGSWLTVV.